This TCR beta chain appears in the sequencing data of a study of shared clonotypes between healthy human individuals. The CDR3 contains 12 residues. V was pared by 4 bases and J by 4 bases, with 6 bases between. Germline loops: CDR1 MGHDK, CDR2 SYGVNS. Sequencing used immunoSEQ multiplex PCR; TCRdb keeps in-frame clones, though not all of them. The repertoire holds some 1,100,000 clones, with about 80% as singletons. The genes are TRBV25-1 and TRBJ2-3; D remains ambiguous. The TCR comes from a young man in good health. Some clones in this sample may be carry-over from other donors' samples. Material: memory CD4+ T cells from PBMCs. Indicated subset: CD45RA-negative fraction. The CDR3 here is CASSGVADTQYF. DNA for the CDR3: TGTGCCAGCAGTGGAGTGGCAGATACGCAGTATTTT.